This TCR beta chain stems from a study of beta chain features in type 1 diabetes. At the level of the study: The patient and healthy donor groups were comparable for age, gender and cell yields. The examined sorted cells totaled 85 million to 120 million across samples. Study observations and caveats: Within the patient group, naive, central memory and Treg TCRB repertoires appeared more similar to each other than within healthy donors. TCRB CDR3 length was moderately but significantly reduced in all four CD4+ subsets of Type 1 diabetes patients.

This clone was counted between two and nine times. Its specificity is unknown. Every bit of the isolated RNA underwent reverse transcription, so sequencing read expressed TCRB transcripts. The protocol was immunoSEQ multiplex PCR, while the TCRdb copy is restricted to in-frame clones and leaves out a portion. The data contain about 220,000 clones, 9.5% to 13% of them singletons. V was clipped by 3 bases and J by 2 bases; unmatched bases: 7. The CDR3 is made up of 15 amino acids. Germline V gene lookup returns CDR1 KGHSH and CDR2 LQKENI. The origin of this receptor is a man between 18 and 29 years old in good health. Sample: central memory CD4+ T cells from blood. The chain combines TRBV18 with TRBJ2-7; TRBD2 matches at 7 bases. CDR3 DNA sequence: TGTGCCAGCTCACCGGACGGCGGGACTACCTACGAGCAGTACTTC. It specifies CASSPDGGTTYEQYF.